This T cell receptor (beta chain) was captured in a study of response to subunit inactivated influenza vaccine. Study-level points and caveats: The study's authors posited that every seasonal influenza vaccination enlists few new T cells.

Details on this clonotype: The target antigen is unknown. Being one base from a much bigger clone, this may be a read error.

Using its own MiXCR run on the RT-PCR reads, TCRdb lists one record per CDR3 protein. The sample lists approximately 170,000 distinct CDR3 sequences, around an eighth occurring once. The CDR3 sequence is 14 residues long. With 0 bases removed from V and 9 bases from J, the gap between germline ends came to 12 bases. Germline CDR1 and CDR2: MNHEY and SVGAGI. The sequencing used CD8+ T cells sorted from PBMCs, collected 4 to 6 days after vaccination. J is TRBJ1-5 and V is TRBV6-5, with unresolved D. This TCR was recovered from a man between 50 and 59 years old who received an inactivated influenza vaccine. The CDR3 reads CASSYSSGSRPQHF. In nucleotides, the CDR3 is TGTGCCAGCAGTTACTCTAGCGGTAGCCGGCCCCAGCATTTT.